This TCR beta chain came from a study of T cell responses to AZD1222 COVID-19 vaccine. Study-wide points: Repertoire sampling occurred only after the peak T cell response.

Comment on this clone: Its antigen is as yet unknown.

Here immunoSEQ multiplex PCR was the method, and the copy in TCRdb shows in-frame clones only, minus some. In the table there are around 75,000 clones, 85% of which are singletons. CDR3 length equals 11 residues. V lost 2 bases, J lost 7 bases, and 6 bases lay in between. Germline V CDR1 and CDR2: MNHEY, SVGAGI. The TCR sequence derives from an adult in good health. Specimen: peripheral blood, collected on day 0 of AZD1222 vaccination. V usage is TRBV6-5 and J usage is TRBJ2-7; D is unclear. The chain's CDR3 is CASSYLGEQYF. The CDR3 region has the DNA TGTGCCAGCAGTTACCTTGGGGAGCAGTACTTC.